One and the same sample provided the 20 T cell receptor beta chains below, sequenced in a study of metastatic and nonmetastatic thyroid tumors. MiXCR was used by TCRdb to re-call the PCR reads. The sample records tens of thousands of clones, 9.5% to 13% being singletons. Thyroid surgery took place with no prior treatment in any patient. The sample consisted of blood. The receptor source for this set is a male donor with papillary thyroid cancer or a benign thyroid nodule (not recorded which). Some clones in this sample may be carry-over from other donors' samples.

This clone was counted ten times or more. The genes are TRBV19 and TRBJ2-7; D not resolved. The CDR3 runs 14 residues. CDR1 LNHDA and CDR2 SQIVND come from the germline V gene (reference sequence). The V end lost 3 bases, the J end lost 2 bases, and 11 bases lay between the germline ends. CDR3 in amino acids: CASSIAGTPYEQYF. CDR3 coding DNA: TGTGCCAGTAGTATTGCAGGAACTCCCTACGAGCAGTACTTC.

With respect to this clone: This sequence may be a read error, since a much larger clone differs from it by one base. The chain uses TRBV9 and TRBJ2-5, with 10 bases aligning to TRBD2. CDR3 length: 16 residues. CDR1 and CDR2 from the germline V gene are SGDLS and YYNGEE. The CDR3 bases are TGTGCCAGCAGCGTGGGGGCTAGCGGGAGTCCAGAGACCCACTACTTC. Its translation is CASSVGASGSPETHYF.

This clone was seen ten or more times. This chain uses TRBV9 with TRBJ2-5; 10 bases fit TRBD2. Germline values: CDR1 SGDLS, CDR2 YYNGEE. Losses at the gene ends were 2 bases for V and 4 bases for J; bases not matched to a gene: 8. The CDR3 extends over 16 amino acids. The CDR3 nucleotides read TGTGCCAGCAGCGTGGGGGCTAGCGGGAGTCCAGAGACCCAGTACTTC. Its protein is CASSVGASGSPETQYF.

This clone was detected ten times or more. The chain couples TRBV5-1 to TRBJ2-1; 11 bases are shared with TRBD2. CDR1 is SGHRS, CDR2 YFSETQ, per germline. The CDR3 runs to 14 residues. V was clipped by 4 bases and J by 6 bases; unmatched bases: 3. CDR3 DNA: TGCGCCAGCAGCGCTAGCGGGAGGACCAATGAGCAGTTCTTC. Its translation is CASSASGRTNEQFF.

At least ten counts were recorded for this clone. The chain employs TRBV5-6 and TRBJ1-1, with a weak D call TRBD1 (6 bases). CDR3 size: 15 residues. V was pared by 1 base and J by 1 base, with 11 bases between. CDR1 and CDR2 (germline): SGHDT, YYEEEE. The CDR3 DNA reads TGTGCCAGCAGCTTGCTACAGGGTCCGAACACTGAAGCTTTCTTT. Translated: CASSLLQGPNTEAFF.

This clone was recorded many times. CDR3 protein: CASSRDGRNEKLFF. The CDR3 DNA sequence: TGTGCCAGCAGCCGGGACGGACGTAATGAAAAACTGTTTTTT. This chain connects TRBV2 to TRBJ1-4, with D possibly being TRBD1 (5 bases). Trimming took off 6 bases at V and 4 bases at J, with 12 bases between the two ends. CDR3 length equals 14 residues. CDR1 is SNHLY, CDR2 FYNNEI, per germline.

This clone was observed at least ten times. The chain couples TRBV5-1 to TRBJ2-1; 8 bases agree with TRBD2. The germline gives CDR1 SGHRS, CDR2 YFSETQ. The CDR3 extends over 17 amino acids. After removal of 4 bases from V and 3 bases from J, the junction contained 12 bases not matched to a gene. Here the CDR3 DNA reads TGCGCCAGCAGCCCCGACACGGGAGGGCGCCTCTACAATGAGCAGTTCTTC. Translated, it gives CASSPDTGGRLYNEQFF.

This clone is labeled medium-sized. The rearrangement links TRBV27 to TRBJ2-7; 7 nucleotides align to TRBD2. The V gene end was trimmed by 5 bases and the J gene end by 2 bases; junction bases not matched to a gene: 9. CDR1 MNHEY and CDR2 SMNVEV come from the germline V gene (reference sequence). This CDR3 region has 15 residues. CDR3 amino acids: CASSPLAGGTYEQYF. DNA of the CDR3: TGTGCCAGCAGTCCTCTAGCCGGGGGGACCTACGAGCAGTACTTC.

This clone was picked up many times. The CDR3 is CASSDGTDTQYF. The CDR3 bases are TGTGCCAGCAGCGACGGCACAGATACGCAGTATTTT. The rearrangement joins TRBV7-3 to TRBJ2-3; D is unresolved. Germline V gene sequence: CDR1 SGHTA, CDR2 FQGTGA. Between the trimmed V and J ends, which lost 5 bases and 1 base, there was a span of 4 bases. This CDR3 has 12 amino acids.

This clone was counted at least ten times. The chain combines TRBV30 with TRBJ2-5, with D perhaps assigned TRBD1 or TRBD2 (5 bases each). This CDR3 region has 13 residues. The V gene's germline CDR1 is GTSNPN and CDR2 SVGIG (reference sequence). Trimming pared 3 bases from V and 1 base from J, leaving 9 bases between. The CDR3 DNA reads as TGTGCCTGGAGGGGGACGGCCCAAGAGACCCAGTACTTC. It is translated as CAWRGTAQETQYF.

Ten or more counts support this clone. This chain uses TRBV27 with TRBJ2-2; TRBD2 matches 8 bases. The J segment lost 6 bases and the V segment lost 6 bases, leaving 9 bases of the junction unmatched. This CDR3 region has 15 residues. Germline CDR1 MNHEY, CDR2 SMNVEV (reference sequence). The CDR3 DNA reads TGTGCCAGCAGCCCGGGGGGGTTCGGGGCCGGGGAGCTGTTTTTT. This encodes CASSPGGFGAGELFF.

This clone was observed at least ten times. The rearrangement uses TRBV7-6 and TRBJ2-2; the D call may be TRBD1 or TRBD2 (5 bases each). Trimming took 6 bases from V and 1 from J, leaving 12 bases between them. Germline CDR1 and CDR2: SGHVS and FNYEAQ. The CDR3 covers 15 residues. The CDR3 sequence is CASRGEILNTGELFF. Here the CDR3 DNA reads TGTGCCAGCAGAGGGGAGATTCTGAACACCGGGGAGCTGTTTTTT.

This clone was counted many times. This chain uses TRBV5-1 with TRBJ2-1, with D perhaps matching TRBD1 or TRBD2 (5 bases each). The length of the CDR3 is 12 residues. Germline CDR1 is SGHRS and CDR2 is YFSETQ. V was shortened by 4 bases and J by 10 bases, with 12 bases between the two germline ends. The CDR3 nucleotides are TGCGCCAGCAGCCCGGGACCCCCCGAGCAGTTCTTC. Its translation: CASSPGPPEQFF.

This clone was seen repeatedly, ten times or more. The rearrangement uses TRBV10-2 and TRBJ2-4; 11 bases fit TRBD1. The V gene's germline CDR1 is WSHSY and CDR2 SAAADI. V lost 5 bases and J lost 8; bases outside the gene matches: 2. This CDR3 contains 13 residues. The CDR3 DNA follows: TGCGCCAGCAGTTCGGACAGGGGGCACATTCAGTACTTC. It encodes CASSSDRGHIQYF.

This clone was counted between two and nine times. The same CDR3 also results from other DNA sequences found in this sample. The chain carries TRBV4-3 and TRBJ2-2; D possibly matches TRBD1 or TRBD2 (5 bases each). Germline CDR1 LGHNA, CDR2 YSLEER. Trimming stripped 7 bases from V and 8 bases from J, with 20 bases between. The CDR3 has 15 residues. The CDR3 loop reads CASKPSGHTTGELFF. The CDR3 nucleotides are TGCGCCAGCAAGCCAAGCGGACACACCACTGGGGAGCTGTTTTTT.

This clone was seen just once. The chain recombines TRBV11-2 with TRBJ2-1, with TRBD2 matching over 7 bases. J was trimmed by 6 bases and V by 5 bases; bases with no gene match: 16. Per germline, CDR1 SGHAT and CDR2 FQNNGV. The CDR3 contains 17 residues. The CDR3 DNA is TGTGCCAGCAGCCTAGGATTAGCGGGTTCACGTGCCAATGAGCAGTTCTTC. Protein sequence: CASSLGLAGSRANEQFF.

This clone was seen at least ten times. V gene TRBV2 combines with J gene TRBJ2-7, with D tentatively TRBD1 or TRBD2 (7 bases each). The V end lost 7 bases, the J end lost 0 bases, and 16 bases lay between the germline ends. CDR1 is SNHLY and CDR2 is FYNNEI in the germline V gene. The CDR3 length is 15 residues. Here the CDR3 DNA reads TGTGCCAGCACCACCAGGGGGAGGGACTCCTACGAGCAGTACTTC. Translation gives CASTTRGRDSYEQYF.

In its sample, this clone was seen many times. The chain carries TRBV7-8 and TRBJ2-5; 12 bases line up with TRBD2. The germline V gene has CDR1 SGHVS and CDR2 FQNEAQ. J lost 5 bases, V lost 1 base, and 5 bases had no gene match. The CDR3 spans 16 residues. For the CDR3, the DNA is TGTGCCAGCAGCTTAGGACTAGCGGGAGTCGAGGAGACCCAGTACTTC. Translating it yields CASSLGLAGVEETQYF.

This clone showed up many times. The chain uses TRBV7-9 and TRBJ1-5; D gene unclear. Germline V gene data show CDR1 as SEHNR and CDR2 as FQNEAQ (reference sequence). V lost 4 bases, J lost 10 bases, and 11 bases lay in between. The CDR3 has 12 amino acids. The CDR3 bases are TGTGCCAGCAGCTCGGATGATGGACCCCAGCATTTT. It yields the protein CASSSDDGPQHF.

This clone is judged medium-sized (0.01 to 0.1%). The chain combines TRBV28 with TRBJ2-7; the D is unclear. CDR1 is MDHEN and CDR2 is SYDVKM in the germline V gene. The germline V and J ends were trimmed by 2 bases and 5 bases, with 13 bases remaining between them. CDR3 length: 14 residues. For the CDR3, the DNA is TGTGCCAGCAGTTTAGCAGGCCCGCTCCACGAGCAGTACTTC. Its translation is CASSLAGPLHEQYF. Full variable domain (remainder filled in from reference TRBV28 and TRBJ2-7): DVKVTQSSRYLVKRTGEKVFLECVQDMDHENMFWYRQDPGLGLRLIYFSYDVKMKEKGDIPEGYSVSREKKERFSLILESASTNQTSMYLCASSLAGPLHEQYFGPGTRLTVT.